The 13 T cell receptor beta chains reported below all come from one sample, sequenced in a study of blood T cell repertoires in COVID-19. Profiling relied on immunoSEQ multiplex PCR, and the TCRdb table lists in-frame clones only, not all of them. The sample lists over 60,000 clones, 80% to 95% occurring once. Sequencing was performed on peripheral blood. The source of these receptors is a human donor in a cohort sampled during active COVID-19.

The chain recombines TRBV11-2 with TRBJ2-1; TRBD2 aligns across 8 bases. Germline CDR1 and CDR2: SGHAT and FQNNGV. This CDR3 contains 16 residues. Trimming at V came to 4 bases and at J to 2 bases, leaving 7 bases not matched to a gene. In DNA, the CDR3 is TGTGCCAGCAGCTCCCGACTAGCGACTACCTACAATGAGCAGTTCTTC. Its protein product is CASSSRLATTYNEQFF.

The chain couples TRBV27 to TRBJ2-1; 9 positions agree with TRBD2. The CDR3 has 14 amino acids. Germline values: CDR1 MNHEY, CDR2 SMNVEV (reference sequence). The trim removed 2 bases at V and 4 bases at J, leaving 0 bases unmatched. CDR3 nucleotide sequence: TGTGCCAGCAGTTTACTAGCGGGGTACAATGAGCAGTTCTTC. Protein product: CASSLLAGYNEQFF.

The rearrangement links TRBV7-9 to TRBJ2-3, with D hard to call. V lost 3 bases and J 2 bases, leaving 9 bases between the germline ends. The CDR3 is made up of 14 amino acids. The germline gives CDR1 SEHNR, CDR2 FQNEAQ (reference sequence). CDR3 nucleotide sequence: TGTGCCAGCAGCTTGGGCAGGTTCACAGATACGCAGTATTTT. This encodes CASSLGRFTDTQYF. Supplemented by reference TRBV7-9 and TRBJ2-3, the full variable domain reads DTGVSQNPRHKITKRGQNVTFRCDPISEHNRLYWYRQTLGQGPEFLTYFQNEAQLEKSRLLSDRFSAERPKGSFSTLEIQRTEQGDSAMYLCASSLGRFTDTQYFGPGTRLTVL.

V and J are TRBV6-6 and TRBJ1-6; 8 nucleotides align to TRBD1. Trimming took 0 bases from V and 5 from J; bases not matched to a gene: 0. Per the germline V gene, CDR1 is MNHNY and CDR2 is SVGAGI (reference sequence). The CDR3 spans 15 residues. CDR3 sequence (DNA): TGTGCCAGCAGTTACTCGACAGGGGATAATTCACCCCTCCACTTT. It translates to CASSYSTGDNSPLHF.

The rearrangement links TRBV18 to TRBJ1-2; 8 nucleotides align to TRBD1. J was trimmed by 2 bases and V by 3 bases; bases with no gene match: 8. Germline CDR1 KGHSH, CDR2 LQKENI. The CDR3 has 16 residues. The CDR3 nucleotides read TGTGCCAGCTCACCCCAGGGGGCGCTGGGAAACTATGGCTACACCTTC. Its translation: CASSPQGALGNYGYTF.

The V and J genes are TRBV7-9 and TRBJ1-2; maybe TRBD1 (6 bases). The CDR3 length is 16 residues. Trimming left V 3 bases short and J 1 base short, with 15 bases between. Germline V gene data show CDR1 as SEHNR and CDR2 as FQNEAQ (reference sequence). CDR3 bases: TGTGCCAGCAGCTTTATGACAGGTGGGATTAACTATGGCTACACCTTC. It translates to CASSFMTGGINYGYTF.

The count of this clone is one. The rearrangement links TRBV18 to TRBJ2-2, with D unclear. Germline loops: CDR1 KGHSH, CDR2 LQKENI. V was cut by 4 bases and J by 5 bases, with 5 bases left in between. The CDR3 is 12 residues long. The CDR3: CASSRGTGELFF. CDR3 in DNA: TGTGCCAGCTCACGAGGAACCGGGGAGCTGTTTTTT.

This clone appeared once. The chain is built from TRBV30 and TRBJ1-1; D unresolved. V lost 4 bases, J lost 5 bases, and 14 bases lay in between. The CDR3 is 13 amino acids. Germline loops: CDR1 GTSNPN, CDR2 SVGIG (reference sequence). This CDR3 reads CAWMRGLSTEAFF. The CDR3 region has the DNA TGTGCCTGGATGCGGGGTCTCTCAACTGAAGCTTTCTTT.

V usage is TRBV28 and J usage is TRBJ2-1; 9 bases fit TRBD1. Trimming at V came to 6 bases and at J to 6 bases, leaving 6 bases not matched to a gene. The CDR3 loop spans 14 amino acids. Germline V lookup: CDR1 MDHEN, CDR2 SYDVKM. The CDR3 region has the DNA TGTGCCAGCAGCACAGGGGGCGCGGTCAATGAGCAGTTCTTC. Encoded protein: CASSTGGAVNEQFF.

The J gene is TRBJ2-5, the V gene TRBV5-1; D possibly corresponds to TRBD1 (6 bases). The germline CDR1 and CDR2 sequences are SGHRS and YFSETQ. This CDR3 contains 13 residues. Trimming took off 4 bases at V and 5 bases at J, with 12 bases between the two ends. As DNA, the CDR3 is TGCGCCAGCAGCCGACGTGGGGGCGAGACCCAGTACTTC. This encodes CASSRRGGETQYF. Full variable domain (missing parts from reference TRBV5-1 and TRBJ2-5): KAGVTQTPRYLIKTRGQQVTLSCSPISGHRSVSWYQQTPGQGLQFLFEYFSETQRNKGNFPGRFSGRQFSNSRSEMNVSTLELGDSALYLCASSRRGGETQYFGPGTRLLVL.

The chain has TRBV18 and TRBJ1-1; 12 bases are a match to TRBD1. This CDR3 spans 17 amino acids. Trimming took 3 bases from V and 7 from J; bases not matched to a gene: 12. Germline lookup yields CDR1 KGHSH and CDR2 LQKENI. CDR3 amino acids: CASSPSLGTGGLGEAFF. Written as DNA, the CDR3 is TGTGCCAGCTCACCGTCCCTCGGGACAGGGGGCCTAGGTGAAGCTTTCTTT.

In this sample, this clone turned up a few times. This rearrangement joins TRBV6-5 to TRBJ1-2; a weak D match, TRBD1 (5 bases). Germline lookup yields CDR1 MNHEY and CDR2 SVGAGI. The CDR3 runs 16 residues. V gave up 0 bases and J gave up 2 bases, with 13 bases separating them. CDR3 coding DNA: TGTGCCAGCAGTTACTCGGGAGGGGTCCCCAACTATGGCTACACCTTC. Amino acid sequence: CASSYSGGVPNYGYTF.

V and J are TRBV5-1 and TRBJ2-1; 7 bases match TRBD2. V lost 0 bases, J lost 3 bases, and 6 bases stayed unmatched. Looked up from germline, CDR1 is SGHRS and CDR2 is YFSETQ. The CDR3 loop spans 16 amino acids. The CDR3 region has the DNA TGCGCCAGCAGCTTGGGATCAGCGGGGTACTACAATGAGCAGTTCTTC. As protein: CASSLGSAGYYNEQFF.